This T cell receptor beta chain was captured in a study of CD8 T cells in Susac syndrome (dated by TCRdb to the late 2010s). Regarding the study in general: Repertoire sequencing was used to test whether CD8+ T cell activation and differentiation in Susac syndrome was antigen driven. The clonality of the CD8+ T cell repertoire was compared across approximately eleven healthy donors, about 14 Susac syndrome patients and roughly 16 multiple sclerosis patients. General findings and caveats noted by the study authors: The study acknowledged that relatively few individuals were included in the TCR sequencing and HLA analysis.

Peripheral blood CD8+ and CD4+ T cells from healthy donors, Susac syndrome patients and multiple sclerosis patients were profiled using high-throughput TCR beta sequencing. Treatment-naive patients with stable or active relapsing-remitting disease fulfilling revised McDonald criteria were used as multiple sclerosis controls. CD8+ TEMRA cells were enriched by FACS, while bulk CD8+ and CD4+ T cells were purified by magnetic negative isolation. Blood was drawn into EDTA tubes, processed within 24 hours, and PBMCs were isolated by density gradient centrifugation. PBMCs intended for TCR sequencing were frozen in liquid nitrogen and were later thawed in a 37 degrees C water bath. A purity of at least 90% was achieved for sorted or isolated CD4+, CD8+ and CD8+ TEMRA cells. As for this clonotype: This clone's antigen is unknown. No much larger clonotype is one base removed from it; base qualities were not supplied.

RNA was extracted using the RNeasy kit, and about 0.45 to 1 microgram was reverse transcribed with random hexamers. The immunoSEQ multiplex PCR assay, which covers 54 Vbeta and 13 Jbeta segments, was used to amplify TCR beta CDR3 regions. Bias from PCR amplification was corrected by using a synthetic template baseline for primer optimization and for computational correction. The study's own analysis went as follows. Reads were annotated to V, D and J genes according to IMGT and were analyzed with immunoSEQ Analyzer, with only productive sequences retained. Clonality was calculated as one minus the Shannon entropy normalized by log2 of the number of productive unique sequences. Public and private clones were assessed among the 100 most prevalent clones of each patient and control. A clone was defined as Susac-specific if it was absent from the healthy and MS cohorts, from over a thousand published viral clones and from other ImmuneACCESS disease sequences. Through fastp at Q25 and MiXCR, TCRdb rebuilt clones from the public reads, retaining in-frame beta chains. Identical CDR3 protein sequences are pooled into one entry, listed with their most common genes and DNA. The authors' filters were not applied to this entry. Within this sample are 400,000 to 550,000 distinct CDR3 sequences, with more than 80% of them counted one time only. The top ten clones comprise roughly 0.11% of the sample.

The sample comprised CD8+ T cells from PBMCs. This sequence was found in a human donor with multiple sclerosis.

CDR3 sequence: CASSPAGGPETQYF. In nucleotides, the sequence is TGTGCCAGCAGCCCAGCGGGGGGGCCAGAGACCCAGTACTTC. This receptor chain uses TRBV7-9 and TRBJ2-5; 10 bases in the middle match TRBD2. Ends trimmed: V by 5 bases, J by 4 bases; bases unmatched to a gene: 4. The cysteine opens and the phenylalanine closes a CDR3 of 14 amino acids. Just the 42-base CDR3 DNA is kept, in frame starting at base 1. The germline V gene (reference sequence) yields SEHNR for CDR1 and FQNEAQ for CDR2.